Below are 10 T cell receptor beta chains sequenced from a single sample in a study of blood T cell repertoires in COVID-19. The data were produced by immunoSEQ multiplex PCR, yet TCRdb's version contains in-frame clones alone and is incomplete. Counted here are 56,000 or so clones, roughly 80% occurring once; the ten biggest clones make up 5.5%. The sequencing input was peripheral blood. Every receptor here comes from a woman aged 70-85 years with acute or convalescent COVID-19.

The V call is TRBV6-5, the J call TRBJ1-4; the D gene is possibly TRBD1 (5 bases). With 0 bases removed from V and 8 bases from J, the gap between germline ends came to 16 bases. The germline CDR1 and CDR2 sequences are MNHEY and SVGAGI. This CDR3 spans 16 amino acids. CDR3 DNA sequence: TGTGCCAGCAGTTACTCCCAGGGCTCCAGGCGGGAAAAACTGTTTTTT. Its translation is CASSYSQGSRREKLFF.

The chain joins TRBV6-2 or TRBV6-3 to TRBJ2-7; 9 bases align to TRBD2. V shed 0 bases, J shed 1 base, and the junction held 7 bases outside the gene matches. The CDR3 consists of 17 residues. Germline loops: CDR1 MNHEY, CDR2 SVGEGT. DNA of the CDR3: TGTGCCAGCAGTTACTCTACCCAGCGGGGGGTATCCTACGAGCAGTACTTC. The encoded protein is CASSYSTQRGVSYEQYF.

This chain joins TRBV7-6 and TRBJ2-3; TRBD2 agrees at 12 bases. V was clipped by 2 bases and J by 1 base; unmatched bases: 1. This CDR3 comprises 16 residues. CDR1 and CDR2 from the germline V gene are SGHVS and FNYEAQ. The CDR3 coding sequence is TGTGCCAGCAGCTTAAGGACTAGCGGGGGCACAGATACGCAGTATTTT. This encodes CASSLRTSGGTDTQYF. The full variable domain, completed using reference TRBV7-6 and TRBJ2-3, is GAGVSQSPRYKVTKRGQDVALRCDPISGHVSLYWYRQALGQGPEFLTYFNYEAQQDKSGLPNDRFSAERPEGSISTLTIQRTEQRDSAMYRCASSLRTSGGTDTQYFGPGTRLTVL.

CDR3 DNA: TGTGCCAGCAGCGGAGGACAGGGGGCGAACTATGGCTACACCTTC. Its translation: CASSGGQGANYGYTF. The V gene is TRBV9, the J gene TRBJ1-2; TRBD1 matches at 11 bases. The CDR3 spans 15 residues. Germline V gene data show CDR1 as SGDLS and CDR2 as YYNGEE. The ends lost 3 bases at V and 2 bases at J; junction bases unmatched: 3.

The CDR3 here is CASSEMPGQEGGEAFF. In DNA form, the CDR3 reads TGTGCCAGCAGCGAAATGCCCGGACAGGAGGGGGGTGAAGCTTTCTTT. J is TRBJ1-1 and V is TRBV21-1; the D call in the table, TRBD1, was not verified against the DNA. TRBV21-1 is a pseudogene locus. This CDR3 has 16 residues.

This clone occurred a few times. The V gene is TRBV9, the J gene TRBJ1-4; no clear D gene. V was clipped by 0 bases and J by 4 bases, with 10 bases between them. The germline gives CDR1 SGDLS, CDR2 YYNGEE. The CDR3 consists of 15 residues. CDR3 sequence: CASSVGPGINEKLFF. CDR3 bases: TGTGCCAGCAGCGTAGGCCCGGGAATTAATGAAAAACTGTTTTTT.

The rearrangement links TRBV7-8 to TRBJ2-3; the match to TRBD2 covers 9 bases. V was pared by 0 bases and J by 1 base, with 2 bases of the junction left unmatched. The CDR3 is 16 amino acids. Germline CDR1 SGHVS, CDR2 FQNEAQ. The CDR3, as DNA: TGTGCCAGCAGCTTAGCGGCTAGCGGGGGCACAGATACGCAGTATTTT. Translated: CASSLAASGGTDTQYF.

This clone was picked up one time. The chain uses TRBV5-1 and TRBJ2-5; TRBD2 matches 10 bases. Germline-derived CDR1 and CDR2 are SGHRS and YFSETQ. Trimming cost V 3 bases and J 3 bases; bases outside gene matches: 2. The CDR3 is 14 amino acids. Written as DNA, the CDR3 is TGCGCCAGCAGCTCCGGGACTAGCGAAGAGACCCAGTACTTC. This codes for CASSSGTSEETQYF. Using reference TRBV5-1 and TRBJ2-5 for the parts outside the CDR3, the full variable domain is KAGVTQTPRYLIKTRGQQVTLSCSPISGHRSVSWYQQTPGQGLQFLFEYFSETQRNKGNFPGRFSGRQFSNSRSEMNVSTLELGDSALYLCASSSGTSEETQYFGPGTRLLVL.

The chain combines TRBV19 with TRBJ1-5, with D possibly being TRBD1 (6 bases). V was shortened by 5 bases and J by 7 bases, with 12 bases between the two germline ends. CDR3 length equals 13 residues. Per germline, CDR1 LNHDA and CDR2 SQIVND (reference sequence). CDR3 loop: CASSGGREQPQHF. CDR3 nucleotides: TGTGCCAGTAGTGGGGGCAGGGAACAGCCCCAGCATTTT.

The CDR3 protein is CASSEGGTSVQETQYF. In DNA form, the CDR3 reads TGTGCCAGCAGCGAGGGAGGGACTAGCGTTCAAGAGACCCAGTACTTC. This sequence joins TRBV5-4 and TRBJ2-5; TRBD2 aligns across 10 bases. CDR1 SGHNT and CDR2 YYREEE come from the germline V gene (reference sequence). J lost 2 bases, V lost 4 bases, and 8 bases had no gene match. The CDR3 is 16 residues long.